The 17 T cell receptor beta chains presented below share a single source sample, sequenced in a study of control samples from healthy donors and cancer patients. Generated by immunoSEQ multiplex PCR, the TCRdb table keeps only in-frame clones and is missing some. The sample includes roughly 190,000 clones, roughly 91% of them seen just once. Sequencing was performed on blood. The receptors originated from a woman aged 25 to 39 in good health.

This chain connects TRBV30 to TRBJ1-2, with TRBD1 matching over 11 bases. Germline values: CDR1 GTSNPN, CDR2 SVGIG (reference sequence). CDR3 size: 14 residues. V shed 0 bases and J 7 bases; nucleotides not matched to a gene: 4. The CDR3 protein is CAWSVGQGALGYTF. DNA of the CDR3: TGTGCCTGGAGTGTTGGACAGGGGGCCCTTGGCTACACCTTC. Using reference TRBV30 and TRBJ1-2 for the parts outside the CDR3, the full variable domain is SQTIHQWPATLVQPVGSPLSLECTVEGTSNPNLYWYRQAAGRGLQLLFYSVGIGQISSEVPQNLSASRPQDRQFILSSKKLLLSDSGFYLCAWSVGQGALGYTFGSGTRLTVV.

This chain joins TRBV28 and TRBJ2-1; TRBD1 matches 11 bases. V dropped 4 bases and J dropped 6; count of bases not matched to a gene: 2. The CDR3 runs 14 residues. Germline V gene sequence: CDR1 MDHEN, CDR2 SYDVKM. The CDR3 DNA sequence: TGTGCCAGCAGTTGGGACAGGGGGGTCAATGAGCAGTTCTTC. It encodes CASSWDRGVNEQFF.

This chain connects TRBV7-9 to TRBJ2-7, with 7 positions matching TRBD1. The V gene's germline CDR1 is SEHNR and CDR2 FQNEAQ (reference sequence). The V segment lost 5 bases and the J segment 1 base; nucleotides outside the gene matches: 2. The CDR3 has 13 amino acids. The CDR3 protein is CASSVGQSYEQYF. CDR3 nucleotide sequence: TGTGCCAGCAGCGTGGGACAGTCCTACGAGCAGTACTTC.

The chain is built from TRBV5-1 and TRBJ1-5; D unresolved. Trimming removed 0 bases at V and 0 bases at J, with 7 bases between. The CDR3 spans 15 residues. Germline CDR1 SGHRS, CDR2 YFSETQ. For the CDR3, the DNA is TGCGCCAGCAGCTTGGTTCAGTATAGCAATCAGCCCCAGCATTTT. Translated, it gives CASSLVQYSNQPQHF.

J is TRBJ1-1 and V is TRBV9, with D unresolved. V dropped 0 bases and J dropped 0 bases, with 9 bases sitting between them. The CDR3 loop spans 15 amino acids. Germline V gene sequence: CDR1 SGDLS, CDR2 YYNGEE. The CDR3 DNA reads TGTGCCAGCAGCGTAGTTAGAGGGATGAACACTGAAGCTTTCTTT. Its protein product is CASSVVRGMNTEAFF. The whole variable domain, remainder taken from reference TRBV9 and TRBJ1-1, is DSGVTQTPKHLITATGQRVTLRCSPRSGDLSVYWYQQSLDQGLQFLIQYYNGEERAKGNILERFSAQQFPDLHSELNLSSLELGDSALYFCASSVVRGMNTEAFFGQGTRLTVV.

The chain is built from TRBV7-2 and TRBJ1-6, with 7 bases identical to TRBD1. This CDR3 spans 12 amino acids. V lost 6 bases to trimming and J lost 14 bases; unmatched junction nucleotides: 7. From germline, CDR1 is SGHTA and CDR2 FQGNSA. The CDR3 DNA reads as TGTGCCAGCAGATCAGGGGGTTCCACCCTCCACTTT. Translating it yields CASRSGGSTLHF.

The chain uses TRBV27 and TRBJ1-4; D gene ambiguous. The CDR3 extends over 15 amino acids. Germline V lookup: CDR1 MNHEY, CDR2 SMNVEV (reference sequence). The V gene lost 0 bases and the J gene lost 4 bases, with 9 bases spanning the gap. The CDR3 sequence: CASSLSGWVNEKLFF. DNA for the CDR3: TGTGCCAGCAGTTTATCGGGGTGGGTTAATGAAAAACTGTTTTTT.

CDR3 protein: CASSLGGSNTEAFF. In nucleotides, the CDR3 is TGTGCCAGCAGCTTAGGAGGGTCCAACACTGAAGCTTTCTTT. V is TRBV5-6 and J is TRBJ1-1, with D unclear. CDR1 SGHDT and CDR2 YYEEEE come from the germline V gene. V was trimmed by 2 bases and J by 2 bases, leaving 10 bases between them. This CDR3 is built from 14 residues.

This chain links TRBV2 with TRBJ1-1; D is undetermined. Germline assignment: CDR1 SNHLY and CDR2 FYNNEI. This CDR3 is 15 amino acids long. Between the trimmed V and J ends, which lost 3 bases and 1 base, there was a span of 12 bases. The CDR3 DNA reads TGTGCCAGCAGTGAGGCTCGGCAGAGGAACACTGAAGCTTTCTTT. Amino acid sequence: CASSEARQRNTEAFF.

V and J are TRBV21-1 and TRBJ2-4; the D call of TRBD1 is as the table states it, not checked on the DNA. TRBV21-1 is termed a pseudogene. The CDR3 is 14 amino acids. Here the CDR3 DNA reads TGTGCCAGCAGCGCGAAGGGGGCCAAAAACATTCAGTACTTC. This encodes CASSAKGAKNIQYF.

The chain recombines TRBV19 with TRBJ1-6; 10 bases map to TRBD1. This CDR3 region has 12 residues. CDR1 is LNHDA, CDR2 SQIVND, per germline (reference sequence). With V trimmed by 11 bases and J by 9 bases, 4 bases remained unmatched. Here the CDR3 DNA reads TGTGCCTGCCGGGACAGGGGTTCACCCCTCCACTTT. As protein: CACRDRGSPLHF.

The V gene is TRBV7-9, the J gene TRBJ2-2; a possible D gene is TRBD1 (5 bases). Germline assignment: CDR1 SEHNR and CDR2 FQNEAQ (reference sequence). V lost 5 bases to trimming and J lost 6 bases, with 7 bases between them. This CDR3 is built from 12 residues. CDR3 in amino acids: CASSQGAGELFF. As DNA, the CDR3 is TGTGCCAGCAGCCAGGGTGCCGGGGAGCTGTTTTTT. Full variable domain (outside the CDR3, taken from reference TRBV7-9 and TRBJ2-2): DTGVSQNPRHKITKRGQNVTFRCDPISEHNRLYWYRQTLGQGPEFLTYFQNEAQLEKSRLLSDRFSAERPKGSFSTLEIQRTEQGDSAMYLCASSQGAGELFFGEGSRLTVL.

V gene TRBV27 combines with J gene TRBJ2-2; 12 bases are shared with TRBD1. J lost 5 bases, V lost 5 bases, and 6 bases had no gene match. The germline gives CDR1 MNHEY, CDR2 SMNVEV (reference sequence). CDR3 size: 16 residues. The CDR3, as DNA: TGTGCCAGCAGTCCCCGGGACAGGGGGCGAACCGGGGAGCTGTTTTTT. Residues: CASSPRDRGRTGELFF.

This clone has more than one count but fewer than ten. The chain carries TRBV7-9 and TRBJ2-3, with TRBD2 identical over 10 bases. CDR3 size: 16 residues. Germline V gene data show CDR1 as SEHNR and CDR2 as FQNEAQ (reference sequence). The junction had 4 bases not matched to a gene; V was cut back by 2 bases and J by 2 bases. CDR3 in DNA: TGTGCCAGCAGCTTAACAGCGGGGGGGCCCACAGATACGCAGTATTTT. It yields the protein CASSLTAGGPTDTQYF.

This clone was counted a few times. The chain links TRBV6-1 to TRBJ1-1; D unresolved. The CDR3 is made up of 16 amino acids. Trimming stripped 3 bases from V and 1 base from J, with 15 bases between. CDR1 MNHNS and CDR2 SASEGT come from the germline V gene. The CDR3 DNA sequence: TGTGCCAGCAGTGAGCCGGGTGATGTGGGGAACACTGAAGCTTTCTTT. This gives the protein CASSEPGDVGNTEAFF.

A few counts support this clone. This CDR3 reads CASSFVGAGQPQHF. The CDR3, as DNA: TGTGCCAGCAGCTTCGTGGGGGCCGGGCAGCCCCAGCATTTT. J is TRBJ1-5 and V is TRBV5-5; the D gene is possibly TRBD1 (6 bases). The germline V gene has CDR1 SGHKS and CDR2 YYEKEE (reference sequence). The V end lost 2 bases, the J end lost 7 bases, and 13 bases lay between the germline ends. The length of the CDR3 is 14 residues. Complete variable domain (other parts from reference TRBV5-5 and TRBJ1-5): DAGVTQSPTHLIKTRGQQVTLRCSPISGHKSVSWYQQVLGQGPQFIFQYYEKEERGRGNFPDRFSARQFPNYSSELNVNALLLGDSALYLCASSFVGAGQPQHFGDGTRLSIL.

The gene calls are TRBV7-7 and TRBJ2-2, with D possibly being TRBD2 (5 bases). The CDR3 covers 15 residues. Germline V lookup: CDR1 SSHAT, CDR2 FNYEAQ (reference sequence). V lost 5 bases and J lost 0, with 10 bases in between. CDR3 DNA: TGTGCCAGCAGCGCTACTAGAGCGAACACCGGGGAGCTGTTTTTT. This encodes CASSATRANTGELFF.